This T cell receptor (beta chain) is drawn from a study of blood T cell repertoires in COVID-19. As originally analysed: Amplification from reference gene primers served as the basis for estimated nucleated cell counts. TCRdb keeps only in-frame clones here, not all; method: immunoSEQ multiplex PCR. V, J and clone size derive from that table, while D and trimming were established from the DNA sequence. This table has more than 250,000 clones, around 89% appearing once. The CDR3 runs 14 residues. Germline V gene sequence: CDR1 KGHDR, CDR2 SFDVKD. V shed 3 bases and J 8 bases; nucleotides not matched to a gene: 7.

The gene calls are TRBV24-1 and TRBJ1-2, with 8 bases fitting TRBD1. This receptor was obtained from a woman in her thirties or forties with acute COVID-19. The sample comprised PBMCs or T cells enriched from blood (not recorded which). CDR3 sequence: CATSDPWTGKGYTF. CDR3 nucleotides: TGTGCCACCAGTGATCCTTGGACAGGGAAAGGCTACACCTTC.